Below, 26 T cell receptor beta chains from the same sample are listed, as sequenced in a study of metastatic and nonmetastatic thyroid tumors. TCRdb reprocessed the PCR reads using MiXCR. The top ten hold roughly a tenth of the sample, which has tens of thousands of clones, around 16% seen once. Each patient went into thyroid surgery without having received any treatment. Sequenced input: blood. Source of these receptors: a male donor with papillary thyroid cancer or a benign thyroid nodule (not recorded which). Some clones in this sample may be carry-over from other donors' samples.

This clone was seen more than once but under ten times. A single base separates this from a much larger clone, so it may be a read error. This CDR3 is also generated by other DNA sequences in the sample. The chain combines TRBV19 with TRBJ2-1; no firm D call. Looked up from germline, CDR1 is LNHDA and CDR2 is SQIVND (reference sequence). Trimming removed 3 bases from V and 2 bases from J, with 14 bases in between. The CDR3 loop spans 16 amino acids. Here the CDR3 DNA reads TGTGCCAGTAGTATCAGAGGTCGTACCACCTACAATGAGCAGTTCTTC. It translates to CASSIRGRTTYNEQFF.

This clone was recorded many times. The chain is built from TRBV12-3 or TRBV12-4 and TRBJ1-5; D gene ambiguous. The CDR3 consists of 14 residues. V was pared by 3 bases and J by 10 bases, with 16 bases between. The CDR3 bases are TGTGCCAGCAGTTTGGGTCATACATCAGGACCCCAGCATTTT. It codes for CASSLGHTSGPQHF.

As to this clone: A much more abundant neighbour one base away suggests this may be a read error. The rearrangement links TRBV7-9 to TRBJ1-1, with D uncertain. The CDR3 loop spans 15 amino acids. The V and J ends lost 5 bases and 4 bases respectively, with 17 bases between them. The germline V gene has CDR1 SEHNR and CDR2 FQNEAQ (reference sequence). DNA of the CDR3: TGTGCCAGCAGCCTCTCAGGAAGTAGGGTCACTGAAGCTTTCTTT. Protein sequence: CASSLSGSRVTEAFF.

The CDR3 DNA follows: TGTGCCAGCAGCGAGGTCGGCGGCACCGCTAACTATGGCTACACCTTC. Encoded protein: CASSEVGGTANYGYTF. This sequence joins TRBV9 and TRBJ1-2; no firm D call. The CDR3 runs to 16 residues. The germline CDR1 and CDR2 sequences are SGDLS and YYNGEE. Trimming took 3 bases from V and 0 from J, leaving 15 bases between them. Full variable domain (rest looked up from reference TRBV9 and TRBJ1-2): DSGVTQTPKHLITATGQRVTLRCSPRSGDLSVYWYQQSLDQGLQFLIQYYNGEERAKGNILERFSAQQFPDLHSELNLSSLELGDSALYFCASSEVGGTANYGYTFGSGTRLTVV.

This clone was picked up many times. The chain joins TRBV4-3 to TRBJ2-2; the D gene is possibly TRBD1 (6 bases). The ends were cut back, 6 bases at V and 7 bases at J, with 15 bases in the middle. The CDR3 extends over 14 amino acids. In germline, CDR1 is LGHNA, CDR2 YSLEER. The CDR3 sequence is CASRPGVLFGELFF. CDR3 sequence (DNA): TGCGCCAGCAGACCAGGGGTTTTGTTCGGGGAGCTGTTTTTT.

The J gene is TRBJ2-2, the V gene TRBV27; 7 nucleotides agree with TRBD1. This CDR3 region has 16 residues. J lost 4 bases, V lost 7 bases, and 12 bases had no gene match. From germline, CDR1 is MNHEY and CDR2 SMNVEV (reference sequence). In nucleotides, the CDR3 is TGTGCCAGCACCGAACGTCAGGGACAGCCCACCGGGGAGCTGTTTTTT. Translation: CASTERQGQPTGELFF.

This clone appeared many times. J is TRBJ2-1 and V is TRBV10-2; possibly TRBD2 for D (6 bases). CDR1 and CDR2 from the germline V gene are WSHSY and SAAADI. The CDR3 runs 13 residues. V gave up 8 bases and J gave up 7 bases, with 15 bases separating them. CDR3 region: CASLPGDWNEQFF. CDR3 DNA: TGCGCCAGCCTCCCGGGAGATTGGAATGAGCAGTTCTTC.

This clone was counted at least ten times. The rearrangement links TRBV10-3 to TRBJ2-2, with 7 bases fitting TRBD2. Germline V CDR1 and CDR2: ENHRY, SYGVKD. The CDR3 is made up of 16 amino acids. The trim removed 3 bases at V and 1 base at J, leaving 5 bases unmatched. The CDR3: CAISDLAEKNTGELFF. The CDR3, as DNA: TGTGCCATCAGTGACCTAGCGGAGAAGAACACCGGGGAGCTGTTTTTT.

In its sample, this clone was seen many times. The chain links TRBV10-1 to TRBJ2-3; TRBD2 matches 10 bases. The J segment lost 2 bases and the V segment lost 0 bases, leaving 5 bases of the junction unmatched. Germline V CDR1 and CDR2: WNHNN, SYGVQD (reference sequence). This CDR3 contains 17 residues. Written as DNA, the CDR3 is TGCGCCAGCAGTGAGTCCCTAGCGGGAGCCGACACAGATACGCAGTATTTT. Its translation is CASSESLAGADTDTQYF.

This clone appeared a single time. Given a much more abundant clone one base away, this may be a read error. The CDR3: CAISVGGTYNEQFF. DNA for the CDR3: TGTGCCATCAGCGTAGGCGGGACCTACAATGAGCAGTTCTTC. The rearrangement links TRBV9 to TRBJ2-1; tentatively, D is TRBD2 (6 bases). Germline V gives CDR1 SGDLS, CDR2 YYNGEE. The length of the CDR3 is 14 residues. Complete variable domain (other parts from reference TRBV9 and TRBJ2-1): DSGVTQTPKHLITATGQRVTLRCSPRSGDLSVYWYQQSLDQGLQFLIQYYNGEERAKGNILERFSAQQFPDLHSELNLSSLELGDSALYFCAISVGGTYNEQFFGPGTRLTVL.

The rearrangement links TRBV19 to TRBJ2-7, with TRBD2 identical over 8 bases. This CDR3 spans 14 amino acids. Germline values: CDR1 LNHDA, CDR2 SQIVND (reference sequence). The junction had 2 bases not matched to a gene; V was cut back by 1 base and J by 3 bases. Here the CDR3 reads CASSIAGGSYEQYF. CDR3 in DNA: TGTGCCAGTAGTATAGCGGGAGGGAGCTACGAGCAGTACTTC.

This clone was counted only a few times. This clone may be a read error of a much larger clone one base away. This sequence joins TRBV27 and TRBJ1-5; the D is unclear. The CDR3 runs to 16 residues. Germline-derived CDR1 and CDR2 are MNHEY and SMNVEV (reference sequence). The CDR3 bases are TGTGCCAACAGTTTATCGGGGAGAGGAAGCAATCGGCCCCAGCATTTT. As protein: CANSLSGRGSNRPQHF.

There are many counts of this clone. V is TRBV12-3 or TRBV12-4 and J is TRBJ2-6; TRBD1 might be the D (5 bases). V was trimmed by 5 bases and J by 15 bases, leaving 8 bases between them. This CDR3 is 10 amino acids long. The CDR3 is CASSKGYLTF. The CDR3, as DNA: TGTGCCAGCAGTAAGGGGTACCTGACTTTC.

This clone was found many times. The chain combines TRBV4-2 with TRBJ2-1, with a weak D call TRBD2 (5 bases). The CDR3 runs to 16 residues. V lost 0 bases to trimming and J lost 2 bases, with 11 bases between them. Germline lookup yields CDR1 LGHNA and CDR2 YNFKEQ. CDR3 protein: CASSQDRSGTYNEQFF. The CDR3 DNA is TGTGCCAGCAGCCAAGATCGCTCGGGGACCTACAATGAGCAGTTCTTC.

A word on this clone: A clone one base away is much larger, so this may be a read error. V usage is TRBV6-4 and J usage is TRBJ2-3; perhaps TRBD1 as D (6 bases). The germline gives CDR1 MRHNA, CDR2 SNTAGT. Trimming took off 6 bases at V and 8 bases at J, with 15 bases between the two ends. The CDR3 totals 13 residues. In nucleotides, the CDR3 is TGTGCCAGCAGCCCCCTAATACAGGGTACGCAGTATTTT. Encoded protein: CASSPLIQGTQYF.

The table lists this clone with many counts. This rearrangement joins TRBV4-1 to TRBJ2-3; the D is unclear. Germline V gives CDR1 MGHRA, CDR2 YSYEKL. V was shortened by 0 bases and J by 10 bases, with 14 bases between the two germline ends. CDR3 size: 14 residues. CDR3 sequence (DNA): TGCGCCAGCAGCCAAGAAGGGCCGTCTTTTCCGCAGTATTTT. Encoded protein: CASSQEGPSFPQYF.

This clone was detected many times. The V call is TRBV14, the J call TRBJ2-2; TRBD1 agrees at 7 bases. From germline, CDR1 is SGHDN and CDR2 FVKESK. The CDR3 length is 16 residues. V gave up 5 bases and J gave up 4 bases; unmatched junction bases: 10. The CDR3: CASSLYRGSSTGELFF. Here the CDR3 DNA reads TGTGCCAGCAGCTTATACAGGGGATCTAGCACCGGGGAGCTGTTTTTT.

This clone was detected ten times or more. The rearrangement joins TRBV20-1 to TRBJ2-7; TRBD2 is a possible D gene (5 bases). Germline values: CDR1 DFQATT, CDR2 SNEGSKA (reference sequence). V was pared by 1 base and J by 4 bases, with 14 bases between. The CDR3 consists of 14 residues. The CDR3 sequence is CSARGRGSNYEQYV. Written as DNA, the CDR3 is TGCAGTGCTAGAGGGAGAGGGTCAAATTACGAGCAGTACGTC.

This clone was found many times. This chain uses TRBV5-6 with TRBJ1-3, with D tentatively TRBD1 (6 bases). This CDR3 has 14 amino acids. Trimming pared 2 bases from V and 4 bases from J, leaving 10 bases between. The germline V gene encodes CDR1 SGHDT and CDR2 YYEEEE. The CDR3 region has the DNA TGTGCCAGCAGCTTCGGCAGGGGAGGAAACACCATATATTTT. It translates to CASSFGRGGNTIYF.

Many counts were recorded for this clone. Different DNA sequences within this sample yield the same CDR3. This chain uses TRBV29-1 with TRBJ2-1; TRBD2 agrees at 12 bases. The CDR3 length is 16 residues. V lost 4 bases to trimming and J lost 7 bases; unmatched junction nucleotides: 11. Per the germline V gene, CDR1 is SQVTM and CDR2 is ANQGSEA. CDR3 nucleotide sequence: TGCAGCGTTGCACGTCTAGCGGGAGGGCGAGCGAATGAGCAGTTCTTC. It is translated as CSVARLAGGRANEQFF.

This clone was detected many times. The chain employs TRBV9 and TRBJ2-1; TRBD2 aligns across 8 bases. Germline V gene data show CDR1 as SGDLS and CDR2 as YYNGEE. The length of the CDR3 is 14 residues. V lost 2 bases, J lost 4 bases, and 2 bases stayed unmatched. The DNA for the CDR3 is TGTGCCAGCAGCGTTAGCGGGGAGTACAATGAGCAGTTCTTC. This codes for CASSVSGEYNEQFF.

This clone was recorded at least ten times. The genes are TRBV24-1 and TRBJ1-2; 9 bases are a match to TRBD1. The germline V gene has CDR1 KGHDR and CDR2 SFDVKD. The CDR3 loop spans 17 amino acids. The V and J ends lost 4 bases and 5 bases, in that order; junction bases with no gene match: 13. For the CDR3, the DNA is TGTGCCACCAGTGAGGGACAGGGAGGGAGGCGAAATTATGGCTACACCTTC. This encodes CATSEGQGGRRNYGYTF.

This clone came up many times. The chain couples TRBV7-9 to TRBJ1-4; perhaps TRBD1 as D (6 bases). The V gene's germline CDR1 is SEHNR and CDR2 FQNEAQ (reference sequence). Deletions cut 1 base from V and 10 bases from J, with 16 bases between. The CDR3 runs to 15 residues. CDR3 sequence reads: CASSLGGPGSGKLFF. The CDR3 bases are TGTGCCAGCAGCTTAGGGGGGCCTGGGAGCGGAAAACTGTTTTTT.

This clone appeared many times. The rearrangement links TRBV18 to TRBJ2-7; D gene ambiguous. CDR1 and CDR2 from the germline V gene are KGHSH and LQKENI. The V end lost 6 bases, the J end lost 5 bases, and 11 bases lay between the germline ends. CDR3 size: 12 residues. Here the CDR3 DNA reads TGTGCCAGCTCGAATTCAAGGGACGAGCAGTACGTC. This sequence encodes CASSNSRDEQYV.

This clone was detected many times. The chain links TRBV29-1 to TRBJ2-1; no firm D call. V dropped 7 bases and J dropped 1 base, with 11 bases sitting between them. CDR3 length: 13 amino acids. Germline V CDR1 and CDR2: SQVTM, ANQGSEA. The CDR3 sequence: CSAGPLSYNEQFF. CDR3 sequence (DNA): TGCAGCGCCGGACCCTTATCCTACAATGAGCAGTTCTTC.

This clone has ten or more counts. The CDR3 DNA reads as TGTGCCAGCTCACCAACAGAGAACACTGAAGCTTTCTTT. Encoded protein: CASSPTENTEAFF. The rearrangement links TRBV18 to TRBJ1-1; D gene ambiguous. This CDR3 comprises 13 residues. The V end lost 2 bases, the J end lost 1 base, and 5 bases lay between the germline ends. Per germline, CDR1 KGHSH and CDR2 LQKENI.